This paragraph covers one TCR beta chain sequence. Its matching antigen is unknown. One end of the junction is discordant with germline, which a read error may explain. The data belong to a study of cytomegalovirus exposure and HLA in healthy donors. Looking at the study overall: As an earlier analysis found, roughly 180 million T cells yielded around 110 million unique TCR beta sequences.

This CDR3 contains 13 residues. Germline values: CDR1 SEHNR, CDR2 FQNEAQ (reference sequence). The study ran its PCR with 60 Vbeta and 13 Jbeta primers. How the authors handled the data: In a later analysis, the count reached 74 million or so unique TCR beta chains, with 10 million to 14 million shared. Data came from immunoSEQ multiplex PCR; TCRdb stores just in-frame clones and leaves some out. Clonal size and the V and J genes are those of that table, whereas D and trimming came from the DNA. The table lists roughly 170,000 clones, roughly 80% of them singletons. Points from the study as a whole: Looking again later, the authors saw that most CMV-associated TCR beta chains seemed HLA-restricted.

Sequencing was carried out using PBMCs. The rearrangement joins TRBV7-9 to TRBJ2-1; D possibly corresponds to TRBD2 (5 bases). This sequence originates from a man aged 18 to 30 in good health and CMV-seronegative. The chain's CDR3 is CSSSLVRGDEQFF. The CDR3 DNA reads TGTTCCAGCAGCTTAGTTCGGGGAGATGAGCAGTTCTTC.